These 21 T cell receptor beta chains were sequenced from one sample in a study of response to subunit inactivated influenza vaccine. TCRdb re-called the RT-PCR reads with MiXCR, one entry per CDR3 protein. The sample has about 650,000 distinct CDR3 sequences; 15% to 18% are singletons. Source: PBMCs from blood, taken 11 to 12 days after vaccination. The receptors here all came from a man aged 50-59 years who received an inactivated influenza vaccine.

This clonotype has ten or more counts. V usage is TRBV5-1 and J usage is TRBJ2-5; D is uncertain. Germline CDR1 SGHRS, CDR2 YFSETQ. Trimming removed 0 bases from V and 5 bases from J, with 32 bases in between. The CDR3 consists of 21 residues. The CDR3, as DNA: TGCGCCAGCAGCTTGGAGTCGCCTTCATCGAACGGACCGCTGAAGGAGGAGACCCAGTACTTC. It encodes CASSLESPSSNGPLKEETQYF.

This clonotype occurred a few times. This rearrangement joins TRBV7-7 to TRBJ1-3; unclear D gene. Germline V lookup: CDR1 SSHAT, CDR2 FNYEAQ (reference sequence). CDR3 size: 14 residues. The V end lost 4 bases, the J end lost 2 bases, and 9 bases lay between the germline ends. The CDR3 region has the DNA TGTGCCAGCAGCTCCGGGCTGACTGGAAACACCATATATTTT. It specifies CASSSGLTGNTIYF. Complete variable domain (other parts from reference TRBV7-7 and TRBJ1-3): GAGVSQSPRYKVTKRGQDVTLRCDPISSHATLYWYQQALGQGPEFLTYFNYEAQPDKSGLPSDRFSAERPEGSISTLTIQRTEQRDSAMYRCASSSGLTGNTIYFGEGSWLTVV.

The chain employs TRBV12-3 or TRBV12-4 and TRBJ1-2; D uncertain. V lost 5 bases, J lost 0 bases, and 16 bases lay in between. The CDR3 contains 16 residues. The CDR3 DNA reads as TGTGCCAGCAGTCCCCGACCGACACGGACTAACTATGGCTACACCTTC. Its translation: CASSPRPTRTNYGYTF.

This clonotype was seen just once. The chain carries TRBV20-1 and TRBJ1-1; no definite D call. With 2 bases removed from V and 5 bases from J, the gap between germline ends came to 9 bases. The CDR3 is 12 amino acids. Germline CDR1 reads DFQATT; CDR2 reads SNEGSKA (reference sequence). DNA of the CDR3: TGCAGTGCTAGACAAGACATAACTGAAGCTTTCTTT. Translated, it gives CSARQDITEAFF.

V usage is TRBV28 and J usage is TRBJ2-7; 8 bases map to TRBD1. Germline V CDR1 and CDR2: MDHEN, SYDVKM. Trimming at V came to 8 bases and at J to 3 bases, leaving 9 bases not matched to a gene. The length of the CDR3 is 14 residues. CDR3 protein: CASSKAGQGYEQYF. The CDR3 DNA reads TGTGCCAGCTCTAAGGCAGGACAGGGCTACGAGCAGTACTTC. Full variable domain (missing parts from reference TRBV28 and TRBJ2-7): DVKVTQSSRYLVKRTGEKVFLECVQDMDHENMFWYRQDPGLGLRLIYFSYDVKMKEKGDIPEGYSVSREKKERFSLILESASTNQTSMYLCASSKAGQGYEQYFGPGTRLTVT.

Here the CDR3 DNA reads TGCGCCAGCAGCCCTGAGCGGGGATTCACAGATACGCAGTATTTT. Encoded protein: CASSPERGFTDTQYF. The chain employs TRBV5-1 and TRBJ2-3; TRBD2 matches at 7 bases. The CDR3 totals 15 residues. After removal of 4 bases from V and 2 bases from J, the junction contained 7 bases not matched to a gene. CDR1 and CDR2 (germline): SGHRS, YFSETQ.

The chain couples TRBV28 to TRBJ1-1; D not resolved. The CDR3 is 14 residues long. Trimming took 8 bases from V and 4 from J, leaving 17 bases between them. Per the germline V gene, CDR1 is MDHEN and CDR2 is SYDVKM. CDR3 bases: TGTGCCAGCTACAGCCCCGGCAGCCGCACTGAAGCTTTCTTT. Its translation is CASYSPGSRTEAFF.

Only a few counts were recorded for this clonotype. V and J are TRBV5-1 and TRBJ1-2; D may be TRBD1 (5 bases). The ends were cut back, 3 bases at V and 3 bases at J, with 9 bases in the middle. The CDR3 is 13 residues long. In germline, CDR1 is SGHRS, CDR2 YFSETQ. CDR3 in amino acids: CASSSGRDYGYTF. In DNA form, the CDR3 reads TGCGCCAGCAGCTCGGGCAGGGACTATGGCTACACCTTC.

V usage is TRBV7-6 and J usage is TRBJ2-3, with 9 bases that match TRBD2. The germline CDR1 and CDR2 sequences are SGHVS and FNYEAQ. J was trimmed by 6 bases and V by 5 bases; bases with no gene match: 15. The CDR3 extends over 17 amino acids. In DNA, the CDR3 is TGTGCCAGCAGCGAGAGGGTAGCGGGGGTCCTTCGGGATACGCAGTATTTT. Residues: CASSERVAGVLRDTQYF.

The V and J genes are TRBV5-1 and TRBJ2-3; 7 bases fit TRBD1. The V gene's germline CDR1 is SGHRS and CDR2 YFSETQ. The trim removed 4 bases at V and 2 bases at J, leaving 13 bases unmatched. The CDR3 totals 17 residues. The CDR3 nucleotides read TGCGCCAGCAGCAGCCCCGGGACAGTTAGTTTCACAGATACGCAGTATTTT. Translating it yields CASSSPGTVSFTDTQYF. The variable domain in full, with the rest retrieved from reference TRBV5-1 and TRBJ2-3, is KAGVTQTPRYLIKTRGQQVTLSCSPISGHRSVSWYQQTPGQGLQFLFEYFSETQRNKGNFPGRFSGRQFSNSRSEMNVSTLELGDSALYLCASSSPGTVSFTDTQYFGPGTRLTVL.

Concerning this clonotype: Because it lacks the conserved phenylalanine or tryptophan at the end, this CDR3 is likely a read error. This chain uses TRBV20-1 with TRBJ2-1; D may match TRBD1 or TRBD2 (5 bases each). Trimming cost V 6 bases and J 4 bases, with 19 bases left between them. The germline gives CDR1 DFQATT, CDR2 SNEGSKA (reference sequence). This CDR3 is built from 15 residues. The CDR3 bases are TGCAGTGCGACACCCCCGGGACCCTTTTACAATGAGCAGTTCTTA. Its translation is CSATPPGPFYNEQFL.

This clonotype appeared a few times. The chain couples TRBV7-6 to TRBJ1-6, with 7 bases that match TRBD1. This CDR3 has 19 residues. The germline V gene encodes CDR1 SGHVS and CDR2 FNYEAQ. V was pared by 0 bases and J by 5 bases, with 13 bases of the junction left unmatched. The CDR3 loop is CASSLAPHLTGTDNSPLHF. CDR3 in DNA: TGTGCCAGCAGCTTAGCCCCACATCTCACCGGGACAGATAATTCACCCCTCCACTTT.

This clonotype was seen a few times. The gene calls are TRBV12-3 or TRBV12-4 and TRBJ2-1; the D is unclear. V lost 1 base and J 4 bases, leaving 11 bases between the germline ends. This CDR3 comprises 15 residues. The CDR3 reads CASSLGLDRYNEQFF. CDR3 bases: TGTGCCAGCAGTTTAGGGTTGGACCGATACAATGAGCAGTTCTTC.

This clonotype was observed a few times. The chain is built from TRBV28 and TRBJ2-5; 9 nucleotides align to TRBD2. Per germline, CDR1 MDHEN and CDR2 SYDVKM. The CDR3 has 17 amino acids. V was pared by 0 bases and J by 5 bases, with 10 bases of the junction left unmatched. The CDR3 protein is CASSLWASGVVYETQYF. In DNA, the CDR3 is TGTGCCAGCAGTTTATGGGCTAGCGGGGTTGTTTATGAGACCCAGTACTTC.

This clonotype was seen a handful of times. Germline is not matched at one junction end, which may reflect a read error. CDR3 residues: CATSILAGGPYEQFF. The CDR3 nucleotides read TGTGCCACCAGCATACTAGCGGGAGGGCCCTATGAGCAGTTCTTC. The genes are TRBV7-2 and TRBJ2-1, with TRBD2 matching over 13 bases. The CDR3 loop spans 15 amino acids. CDR1 is SGHTA and CDR2 is FQGNSA in the germline V gene. Combining the CDR3 with reference TRBV7-2 and TRBJ2-1 gives the whole variable domain GAGVSQSPSNKVTEKGKDVELRCDPISGHTALYWYRQSLGQGLEFLIYFQGNSAPDKSGLPSDRFSAERTGGSVSTLTIQRTQQEDSAVYLCATSILAGGPYEQFFGPGTRLTVL.

This clonotype was picked up a small number of times. J is TRBJ2-3 and V is TRBV15, with 7 nucleotides matching TRBD1. J was trimmed by 9 bases and V by 8 bases; bases with no gene match: 11. CDR1 LNHNV and CDR2 YYDKDF come from the germline V gene (reference sequence). The CDR3 extends over 13 amino acids. CDR3 amino acids: CATRDSNAPTQYF. The CDR3 bases are TGTGCCACCCGGGACAGCAATGCTCCCACGCAGTATTTT.

Remarks on this clonotype: At one of its ends the junction is not consistent with the germline gene, which may arise from a read error. This chain joins TRBV11-2 and TRBJ2-7; TRBD1 matches 10 bases. The CDR3 length is 18 residues. From germline, CDR1 is SGHAT and CDR2 FQNNGV. The chain's CDR3 is CASSLDRGLSFGTNEQYF. The CDR3 nucleotides read TGTGCAAGCAGCTTAGACAGGGGGCTTTCATTTGGGACAAACGAACAGTACTTC.

The sample holds a few counts of this clonotype. The CDR3 DNA reads as TGCAGTGCTAGCACCTTCTTGGGTCAGGAGGTTTGGAATGAGCAGTTCTTC. Amino acid sequence: CSASTFLGQEVWNEQFF. The chain uses TRBV20-1 and TRBJ2-1; maybe TRBD2 (5 bases). V was cut by 3 bases and J by 7 bases, with 25 bases left in between. This CDR3 has 17 amino acids. The germline CDR1 and CDR2 sequences are DFQATT and SNEGSKA (reference sequence).

This clonotype showed up just once. The chain uses TRBV2 and TRBJ2-7, with D perhaps assigned TRBD1 or TRBD2 (5 bases each). CDR1 and CDR2 (germline): SNHLY, FYNNEI. The CDR3 runs to 15 residues. Trimming removed 2 bases at V and 2 bases at J, with 13 bases between. The CDR3 loop reads CASSEWGTVAYEQYF. The CDR3 DNA reads as TGTGCCAGCAGTGAATGGGGGACCGTAGCCTACGAGCAGTACTTC.

This clonotype has a handful of counts. The chain recombines TRBV4-3 with TRBJ2-2; TRBD1 is a possible D gene (5 bases). Germline CDR1 reads LGHNA; CDR2 reads YSLEER. Trimming cost V 6 bases and J 4 bases, with 12 bases left between them. CDR3 length: 14 residues. CDR3 nucleotides: TGCGCCAGCAGACAGGCCCGACTCACCGGGGAGCTGTTTTTT. Protein sequence: CASRQARLTGELFF.

This clonotype was detected a few times. V and J are TRBV20-1 and TRBJ2-5; either TRBD1 or TRBD2 may supply D (5 bases each). Germline-derived CDR1 and CDR2 are DFQATT and SNEGSKA (reference sequence). The CDR3 is made up of 14 amino acids. Trimming left V 6 bases short and J 2 bases short, with 16 bases between. The CDR3: CSATGTDAQETQYF. The CDR3 DNA reads as TGCAGTGCAACCGGGACGGATGCTCAAGAGACCCAGTACTTC.